The 15 T cell receptor beta chains in this list originate from one sample, sequenced in a study of T cells in Graves' hyperthyroidism and ophthalmopathy. Amplification targeted TCR beta CDR3 regions from RNA transcripts. TCR CDR3 underwent first-round RT-PCR with the HTBI primer set. TCRdb independently ran MiXCR on the multiplex PCR reads; one entry per CDR3 protein. The profile shows more than 350,000 distinct CDR3 sequences, 13% to 15% of them singletons. Sample: blood. The receptors were gathered from an older woman with Graves' ophthalmopathy.

The CDR3 DNA sequence: TGTGCCACCAGCGCCCGGGACAGGGGGACAGATACGCAGTATTTT. Translation gives CATSARDRGTDTQYF. The V and J genes are TRBV15 and TRBJ2-3; 11 bases match TRBD1. The CDR3 runs to 15 residues. CDR1 and CDR2 (germline): LNHNV, YYDKDF (reference sequence). Trimming removed 5 bases from V and 3 bases from J; junction bases left unmatched: 4.

Many counts were recorded for this clonotype. The rearrangement joins TRBV29-1 to TRBJ2-7, with TRBD1 matching 7 bases. Trimming removed 4 bases from V and 0 bases from J; junction bases left unmatched: 6. Germline V lookup: CDR1 SQVTM, CDR2 ANQGSEA. This CDR3 is built from 14 residues. CDR3 DNA sequence: TGCAGCGTTGGAGGGGACAGAAGCTCCTACGAGCAGTACTTC. It specifies CSVGGDRSSYEQYF.

This clonotype showed up many times. The genes are TRBV12-3 or TRBV12-4 and TRBJ2-7, with 8 nucleotides matching TRBD1. Trimming cost V 1 base and J 3 bases; bases outside gene matches: 5. The CDR3 totals 15 residues. In DNA form, the CDR3 reads TGTGCCAGCAGTTTAGGGTCCGGACAGGGCTACGAGCAGTACTTC. It codes for CASSLGSGQGYEQYF.

This clonotype was detected many times. The DNA of the CDR3 is TGTGCCTGGAGTACAGGGCTTAGCAATCAGCCCCAGCATTTT. This translates into CAWSTGLSNQPQHF. The V gene is TRBV30, the J gene TRBJ1-5, with D possibly being TRBD1 (6 bases). Trimming stripped 2 bases from V and 0 bases from J, with 8 bases between. The CDR3 sequence is 14 residues long. Germline-derived CDR1 and CDR2 are GTSNPN and SVGIG (reference sequence).

The table lists this clonotype with a few counts. The chain joins TRBV19 to TRBJ1-2; D unresolved. This CDR3 has 15 amino acids. The V and J ends lost 4 bases and 4 bases respectively, with 16 bases between them. Germline CDR1 and CDR2: LNHDA and SQIVND (reference sequence). The DNA for the CDR3 is TGTGCCAGTAGTACCCCCCCGGCAGACCGCTATGGCTACACCTTC. The encoded protein is CASSTPPADRYGYTF. The whole variable domain, filled in from reference TRBV19 and TRBJ1-2, reads DGGITQSPKYLFRKEGQNVTLSCEQNLNHDAMYWYRQDPGQGLRLIYYSQIVNDFQKGDIAEGYSVSREKKESFPLTVTSAQKNPTAFYLCASSTPPADRYGYTFGSGTRLTVV.

This clonotype was observed many times. V and J are TRBV6-1 and TRBJ1-2; perhaps TRBD1 as D (5 bases). From germline, CDR1 is MNHNS and CDR2 SASEGT. This CDR3 contains 13 residues. Trimming removed 1 base at V and 8 bases at J, with 11 bases between. Here the CDR3 DNA reads TGTGCCAGCAGTGAAGGGAGGGGCTGGGGCTACACCTTC. Encoded protein: CASSEGRGWGYTF.

The rearrangement uses TRBV7-9 and TRBJ2-3, with 10 positions matching TRBD1. The J segment lost 3 bases and the V segment lost 3 bases, leaving 6 bases of the junction unmatched. CDR3 length: 16 residues. CDR1 and CDR2 from the germline V gene are SEHNR and FQNEAQ (reference sequence). CDR3 sequence: CASSFGRGQGTDTQYF. The CDR3 nucleotides read TGTGCCAGCAGCTTCGGTAGGGGACAGGGGACAGATACGCAGTATTTT.

This clonotype has a count of ten or more. The V gene is TRBV5-1, the J gene TRBJ2-1, with TRBD2 matching 13 bases. The CDR3 has 20 amino acids. V was pared by 5 bases and J by 3 bases, with 17 bases of the junction left unmatched. Per germline, CDR1 SGHRS and CDR2 YFSETQ. The CDR3 DNA reads as TGCGCCAGCAGTCACCGGGAACTAGCGGGAGGGCCCTCTGGCTACAATGAGCAGTTCTTC. It yields the protein CASSHRELAGGPSGYNEQFF.

This clonotype was recorded at least ten times. This chain joins TRBV5-1 and TRBJ1-6; TRBD1 aligns across 7 bases. The V segment lost 3 bases and the J segment 8 bases; nucleotides outside the gene matches: 8. Germline loops: CDR1 SGHRS, CDR2 YFSETQ. CDR3 length equals 15 residues. CDR3 sequence (DNA): TGCGCCAGCAGCTCGGGCGGACAGGCGCATTCACCCCTCCACTTT. It codes for CASSSGGQAHSPLHF.

At least ten counts were recorded for this clonotype. J is TRBJ2-3 and V is TRBV6-1; 7 bases line up with TRBD2. This CDR3 contains 14 residues. The V gene's germline CDR1 is MNHNS and CDR2 SASEGT. Losses at the gene ends were 2 bases for V and 4 bases for J; bases not matched to a gene: 3. The CDR3 spells CASSEWGGADTQYF. The CDR3, as DNA: TGTGCCAGCAGTGAATGGGGGGGGGCAGATACGCAGTATTTT.

In this sample, this clonotype turned up many times. The chain combines TRBV5-1 with TRBJ1-4, with 7 nucleotides matching TRBD1. This CDR3 is built from 16 residues. The germline CDR1 and CDR2 sequences are SGHRS and YFSETQ. V was pared by 3 bases and J by 1 base, with 6 bases of the junction left unmatched. The DNA of the CDR3 is TGCGCCAGCAGCTACAGGGGAAGAGTAACTAATGAAAAACTGTTTTTT. Translation gives CASSYRGRVTNEKLFF.

The chain carries TRBV3-1 and TRBJ1-6; 9 nucleotides match TRBD1. CDR1 and CDR2 from the germline V gene are LGHDT and YNNKEL (reference sequence). The CDR3 consists of 16 residues. Trimming cost V 4 bases and J 9 bases; bases outside gene matches: 10. CDR3 DNA sequence: TGTGCCAGCAGCCGGGGACAGGGAAGTAGTTTTTCACCCCTCCACTTT. Translated, it gives CASSRGQGSSFSPLHF. Looking up the rest from reference TRBV3-1 and TRBJ1-6 gives the full variable domain: DTAVSQTPKYLVTQMGNDKSIKCEQNLGHDTMYWYKQDSKKFLKIMFSYNNKELIINETVPNRFSPKSPDKAHLNLHINSLELGDSAVYFCASSRGQGSSFSPLHFGNGTRLTVT.

This clonotype was seen at least ten times. The gene calls are TRBV6-1 and TRBJ1-5; D not resolved. Per germline, CDR1 MNHNS and CDR2 SASEGT. The CDR3 has 14 amino acids. V lost 2 bases to trimming and J lost 0 bases, with 5 bases between them. Written as DNA, the CDR3 is TGTGCCAGCAGTGAATGGATTAGCAATCAGCCCCAGCATTTT. As protein: CASSEWISNQPQHF.

This clonotype was seen only a few times. The chain joins TRBV7-3 to TRBJ2-1, with a possible D match to TRBD2 (6 bases). V shed 5 bases and J shed 7 bases, with 12 bases lying between them. The length of the CDR3 is 13 residues. Germline V lookup: CDR1 SGHTA, CDR2 FQGTGA. CDR3 nucleotide sequence: TGTGCCAGCAGCCCGACTAGAGGTAATGAGCAGTTCTTC. Translated, it gives CASSPTRGNEQFF.

V and J are TRBV6-1 and TRBJ2-2; D may be TRBD2 (5 bases). The CDR3 is 13 residues long. The germline gives CDR1 MNHNS, CDR2 SASEGT. Trimming stripped 6 bases from V and 6 bases from J, with 11 bases between. Written as DNA, the CDR3 is TGTGCCAGCAGCCAACGGGGTGCCGGGGAGCTGTTTTTT. This encodes CASSQRGAGELFF.